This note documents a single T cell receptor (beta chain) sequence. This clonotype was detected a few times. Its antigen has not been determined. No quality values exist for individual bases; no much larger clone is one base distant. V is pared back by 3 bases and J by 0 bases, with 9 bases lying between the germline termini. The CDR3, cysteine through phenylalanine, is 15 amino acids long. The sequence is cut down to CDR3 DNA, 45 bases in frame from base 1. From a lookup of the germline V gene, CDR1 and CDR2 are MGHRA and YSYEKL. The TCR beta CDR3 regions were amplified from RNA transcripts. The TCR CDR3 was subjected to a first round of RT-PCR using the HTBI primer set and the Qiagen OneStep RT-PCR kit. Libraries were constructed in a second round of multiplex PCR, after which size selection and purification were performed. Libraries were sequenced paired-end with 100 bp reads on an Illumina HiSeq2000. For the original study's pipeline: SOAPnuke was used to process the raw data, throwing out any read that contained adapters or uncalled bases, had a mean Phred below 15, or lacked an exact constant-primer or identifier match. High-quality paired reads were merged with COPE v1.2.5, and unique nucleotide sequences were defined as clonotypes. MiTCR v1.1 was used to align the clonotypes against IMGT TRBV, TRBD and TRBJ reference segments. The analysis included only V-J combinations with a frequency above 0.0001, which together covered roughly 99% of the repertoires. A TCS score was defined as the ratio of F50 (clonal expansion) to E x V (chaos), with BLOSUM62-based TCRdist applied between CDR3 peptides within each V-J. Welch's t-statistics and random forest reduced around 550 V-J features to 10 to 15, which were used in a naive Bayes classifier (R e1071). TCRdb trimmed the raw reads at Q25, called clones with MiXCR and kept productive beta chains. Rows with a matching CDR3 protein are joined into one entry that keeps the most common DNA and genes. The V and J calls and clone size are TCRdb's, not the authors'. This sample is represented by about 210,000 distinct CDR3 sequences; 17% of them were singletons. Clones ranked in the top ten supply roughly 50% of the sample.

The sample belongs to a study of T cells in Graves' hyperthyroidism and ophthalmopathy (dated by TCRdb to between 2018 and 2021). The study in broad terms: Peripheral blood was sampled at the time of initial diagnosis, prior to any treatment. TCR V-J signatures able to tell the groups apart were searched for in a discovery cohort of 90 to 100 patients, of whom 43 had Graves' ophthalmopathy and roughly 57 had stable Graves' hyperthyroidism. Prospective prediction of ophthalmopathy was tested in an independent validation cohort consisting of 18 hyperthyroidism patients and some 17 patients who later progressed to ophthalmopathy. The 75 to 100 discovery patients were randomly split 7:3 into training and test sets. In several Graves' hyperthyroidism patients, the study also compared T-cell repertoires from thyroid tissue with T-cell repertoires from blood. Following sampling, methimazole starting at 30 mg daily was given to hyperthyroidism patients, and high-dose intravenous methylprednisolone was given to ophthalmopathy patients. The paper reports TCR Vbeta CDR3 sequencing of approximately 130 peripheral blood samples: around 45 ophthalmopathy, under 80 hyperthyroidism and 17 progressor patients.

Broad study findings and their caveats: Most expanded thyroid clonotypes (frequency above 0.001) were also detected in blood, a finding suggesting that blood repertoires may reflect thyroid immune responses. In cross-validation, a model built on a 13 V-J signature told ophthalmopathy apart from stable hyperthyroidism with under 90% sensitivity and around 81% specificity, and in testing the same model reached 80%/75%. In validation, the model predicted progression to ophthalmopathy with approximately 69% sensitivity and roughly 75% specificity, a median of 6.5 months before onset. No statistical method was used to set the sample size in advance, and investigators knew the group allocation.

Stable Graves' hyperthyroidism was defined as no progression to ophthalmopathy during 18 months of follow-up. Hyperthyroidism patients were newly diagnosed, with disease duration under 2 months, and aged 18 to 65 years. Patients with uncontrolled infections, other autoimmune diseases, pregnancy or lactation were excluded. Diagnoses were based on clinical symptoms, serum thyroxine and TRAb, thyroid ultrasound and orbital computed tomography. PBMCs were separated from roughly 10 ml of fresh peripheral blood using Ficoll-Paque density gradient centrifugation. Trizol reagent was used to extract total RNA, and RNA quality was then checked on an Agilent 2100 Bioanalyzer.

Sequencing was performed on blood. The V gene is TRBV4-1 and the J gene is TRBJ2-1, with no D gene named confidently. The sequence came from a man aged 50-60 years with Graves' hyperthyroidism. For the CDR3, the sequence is CASSQTPSSYNEQFF. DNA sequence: TGCGCCAGCAGCCAGACGCCGAGCTCCTACAATGAGCAGTTCTTC.